This is a list of T cell receptor beta chains from one sample in a study of blood T cell repertoires in COVID-19. TCRdb's table, derived via immunoSEQ multiplex PCR, lists solely in-frame clones and lacks some. In the table there are approximately 44,000 clones, around four fifths of which are singletons. Source material: peripheral blood. The receptor source for this set is a human donor in a cohort sampled during active COVID-19. Each CDR3 is given with its conserved first and last residue. Each record gives: CDR3 DNA, CDR3 protein, J gene, clone size, V gene, D gene. D genes are given only for firm matches. The size field is filled for only some rows; it gives once, few, many or a size class.

CDR3 DNA: TGTGCCAGCAGCGGACAGATTAACACTGAAGCTTTCTTT
CDR3 protein: CASSGQINTEAFF
J gene: TRBJ1-1
clone size: .
V gene: TRBV5-6
D gene: .

CDR3 DNA: TGTGCCAGCAGCCAAGGGCGTGACAGGTACTACAATGAGCAGTTCTTC
CDR3 protein: CASSQGRDRYYNEQFF
J gene: TRBJ2-1
clone size: .
V gene: TRBV3-1/TRBV3-2
D gene: .

CDR3 DNA: TGTGCCAGCAGCTTAGATACAGCCAGGGTTGACTATGGCTACACCTTC
CDR3 protein: CASSLDTARVDYGYTF
J gene: TRBJ1-2
clone size: once
V gene: TRBV7-6
D gene: .

CDR3 DNA: TGTGCCAGCAGTAGGACTAGCGGGGGATACAATGAGCAGTTCTTC
CDR3 protein: CASSRTSGGYNEQFF
J gene: TRBJ2-1
clone size: .
V gene: TRBV6-4
D gene: TRBD2

CDR3 DNA: TGTGCCTGGAGTGTTAGCGCTTTGGAGACCCAGTACTTC
CDR3 protein: CAWSVSALETQYF
J gene: TRBJ2-5
clone size: .
V gene: TRBV30
D gene: .

CDR3 DNA: TGTGCCAGCAGTTTAGAGAGCTCCTACGAGCAGTACTTC
CDR3 protein: CASSLESSYEQYF
J gene: TRBJ2-7
clone size: .
V gene: TRBV12-3/TRBV12-4
D gene: .

CDR3 DNA: TGTGCCAGCAGCTTAGGGACAGGACAGTACTTC
CDR3 protein: CASSLGTGQYF
J gene: TRBJ2-5
clone size: .
V gene: TRBV7-3
D gene: TRBD1

CDR3 DNA: TGTGCCAGCAGCGTAGGTATGACTAGCGGGGGATCAATGAAGGCGCAGTTCTTC
CDR3 protein: CASSVGMTSGGSMKAQFF
J gene: TRBJ2-1
clone size: .
V gene: TRBV9
D gene: TRBD2

CDR3 DNA: TGTGCCAGCAGCCTTGACAGGGCTGGCTACACCTTC
CDR3 protein: CASSLDRAGYTF
J gene: TRBJ1-2
clone size: once
V gene: TRBV12-3/TRBV12-4
D gene: TRBD1

CDR3 DNA: TGTGCCAGCAGCCTCGAGGCAGGCAATCAGCCCCAGCATTTT
CDR3 protein: CASSLEAGNQPQHF
J gene: TRBJ1-5
clone size: .
V gene: TRBV2
D gene: .

CDR3 DNA: TGTGCCAGTAGTGCAGGGACATGGCAGTTCTTC
CDR3 protein: CASSAGTWQFF
J gene: TRBJ2-1
clone size: .
V gene: TRBV19
D gene: .

CDR3 DNA: TGTGCCAGCAGCGTAGCCCCGGTGTACGATACGCAGTATTTT
CDR3 protein: CASSVAPVYDTQYF
J gene: TRBJ2-3
clone size: .
V gene: TRBV9
D gene: .

CDR3 DNA: TGTGCCATTCGACAGGGGGGTGGGGCCAACGTCCTGACTTTC
CDR3 protein: CAIRQGGGANVLTF
J gene: TRBJ2-6
clone size: .
V gene: TRBV10-3
D gene: TRBD1

CDR3 DNA: TGTGCCAGCAGATCGGGACAGGGTATCCAGAAACTGTTTTTT
CDR3 protein: CASRSGQGIQKLFF
J gene: TRBJ1-4
clone size: once
V gene: TRBV7-9
D gene: TRBD1

CDR3 DNA: TGTGCCAGCACCCAGGGCGGGGGAGCCTACGAGCAGTACTTC
CDR3 protein: CASTQGGGAYEQYF
J gene: TRBJ2-7
clone size: few
V gene: TRBV5-6
D gene: TRBD2

CDR3 DNA: TGTGCCAGTAGTATAGGCTGGAGGACCAGCCCCCTAAACTATGGCTACACCTTC
CDR3 protein: CASSIGWRTSPLNYGYTF
J gene: TRBJ1-2
clone size: .
V gene: TRBV19
D gene: .

CDR3 DNA: TGTGCCAGCAGCCCGGGGGGCAGCGGAAATACGCAGTATTTT
CDR3 protein: CASSPGGSGNTQYF
J gene: TRBJ2-3
clone size: .
V gene: TRBV11-3
D gene: .

CDR3 DNA: TGTGCCAGCAGGCAGACTGGGAACACCATATATTTT
CDR3 protein: CASRQTGNTIYF
J gene: TRBJ1-3
clone size: .
V gene: TRBV6-5
D gene: .

CDR3 DNA: TGCGCCAGCAGCCAAGAAACAGGGAGAACCGGGGAGCTGTTTTTT
CDR3 protein: CASSQETGRTGELFF
J gene: TRBJ2-2
clone size: once
V gene: TRBV4-1
D gene: .

CDR3 DNA: TGCGCCAGCAGTGAACAGGGCACCGGGGAGCTGTTTTTT
CDR3 protein: CASSEQGTGELFF
J gene: TRBJ2-2
clone size: .
V gene: TRBV10-1
D gene: .

CDR3 DNA: TGTGCCACGTCCGACTCTAACTATGGCTACACCTTC
CDR3 protein: CATSDSNYGYTF
J gene: TRBJ1-2
clone size: .
V gene: TRBV24-1
D gene: .

CDR3 DNA: TGTGCCAGCAGCCGGGGTCTCGGCACAGATACGCAGTATTTT
CDR3 protein: CASSRGLGTDTQYF
J gene: TRBJ2-3
clone size: few
V gene: TRBV6-5
D gene: .

CDR3 DNA: TGTGCCAGCAGCTTGCGGGACAGGGGCTCAGGAGTCCAGCATTTT
CDR3 protein: CASSLRDRGSGVQHF
J gene: TRBJ1-5
clone size: .
V gene: TRBV7-8
D gene: TRBD1

CDR3 DNA: TGTGCCAGCAGCCGCGGGGGACGCTACGAGCAGTACTTC
CDR3 protein: CASSRGGRYEQYF
J gene: TRBJ2-7
clone size: .
V gene: TRBV27
D gene: TRBD2

CDR3 DNA: TGTGCCAGCAGCCGAGGGACTCTAGCCAAAAACATTCAGTACTTC
CDR3 protein: CASSRGTLAKNIQYF
J gene: TRBJ2-4
clone size: once
V gene: TRBV3-1/TRBV3-2
D gene: .

CDR3 DNA: TGCAGCGTTGACAGGGGGGACTATGGCTACACCTTC
CDR3 protein: CSVDRGDYGYTF
J gene: TRBJ1-2
clone size: .
V gene: TRBV29-1
D gene: TRBD1

CDR3 DNA: TGTGCCAGCAGTGAATTTGGAGACTATGGCTACACCTTC
CDR3 protein: CASSEFGDYGYTF
J gene: TRBJ1-2
clone size: .
V gene: TRBV25-1
D gene: .

CDR3 DNA: TGTGCCAGCGCCAATCGCAGGGAGGGTTCACCCCTCCACTTT
CDR3 protein: CASANRREGSPLHF
J gene: TRBJ1-6
clone size: .
V gene: TRBV6-5
D gene: .

CDR3 DNA: TGTGCCAGCAGTCGCGTCACACCCCGGCTGGCGGGCAGCACAGATACGCAGTATTTT
CDR3 protein: CASSRVTPRLAGSTDTQYF
J gene: TRBJ2-3
clone size: .
V gene: TRBV27
D gene: .

CDR3 DNA: TGTGCCAGCACTGGGCAGCTGAACACTGAAGCTTTCTTT
CDR3 protein: CASTGQLNTEAFF
J gene: TRBJ1-1
clone size: few
V gene: TRBV6-5
D gene: .

CDR3 DNA: TGTGCCAGCAGTTTAGGCCCCAGGGGAGATATAGGTAGTACAGATACGCAGTATTTT
CDR3 protein: CASSLGPRGDIGSTDTQYF
J gene: TRBJ2-3
clone size: .
V gene: TRBV27
D gene: .